What follows are 31 T cell receptor beta chains derived from one specimen sequenced in a study of blood T cell repertoires in COVID-19 (dated by TCRdb to 2020 to 2021). The library was prepared using the immunoSEQ multiplex PCR assay. TCRdb carries this immuneACCESS record with in-frame sequences only. Its versions omit some clonotypes, under half of them owing to an unresolved V gene in the studies checked, with the rest unexplained. The sample includes around 300,000 clones, with 88% observed a single time. In total, the top ten clones hold under 6% of the sample. Sequencing was done on a sample of PBMCs or T cells enriched from blood (not recorded which). The receptors shown here come from a man aged 25-40 years who had recovered from COVID-19.

The chain is built from TRBV19 and TRBJ2-7, with D perhaps matching TRBD2 (5 bases). Trimming removed 3 bases from V and 4 bases from J, with 10 bases in between. The CDR3 consists of 13 residues. Germline assignment: CDR1 LNHDA and CDR2 SQIVND (reference sequence). CDR3 in DNA: TGTGCCAGTAGTATCCTGGACTCATACGAGCAGTACTTC. Translation: CASSILDSYEQYF.

This chain connects TRBV2 to TRBJ1-5, with a possible D match to TRBD1 (6 bases). Germline V lookup: CDR1 SNHLY, CDR2 FYNNEI. V lost 0 bases to trimming and J lost 7 bases, with 13 bases between them. This CDR3 has 15 amino acids. CDR3 sequence (DNA): TGTGCCAGCAGTGAAGCGCTTCAGGGGTACCAGCCCCAGCATTTT. Its protein product is CASSEALQGYQPQHF.

Only one count was recorded for this clone. The chain employs TRBV27 and TRBJ2-3; possibly TRBD2 for D (5 bases). The germline CDR1 and CDR2 sequences are MNHEY and SMNVEV (reference sequence). The CDR3 is 16 residues long. V shed 2 bases and J shed 3 bases, with 15 bases lying between them. The CDR3, as DNA: TGTGCCAGCAGTTTAGTCCGTCGGGGATCAACAGATACGCAGTATTTT. Translation: CASSLVRRGSTDTQYF.

The rearrangement uses TRBV5-1 and TRBJ2-1; the D gene is possibly TRBD1 (6 bases). The CDR3 covers 15 residues. The germline CDR1 and CDR2 sequences are SGHRS and YFSETQ. Trimming removed 4 bases from V and 0 bases from J, with 11 bases in between. The DNA for the CDR3 is TGCGCCAGCAGCCTTGGACAGATCTCCTACAATGAGCAGTTCTTC. This translates into CASSLGQISYNEQFF.

V gene TRBV15 combines with J gene TRBJ1-4; 7 bases are a match to TRBD1. V lost 3 bases, J lost 3 bases, and 7 bases stayed unmatched. The germline V gene has CDR1 LNHNV and CDR2 YYDKDF (reference sequence). The CDR3 is 16 residues long. DNA for the CDR3: TGTGCCACCAGCAGGGAGAAGGGACAGCCTAATGAAAAACTGTTTTTT. It encodes CATSREKGQPNEKLFF. Supplemented by reference TRBV15 and TRBJ1-4, the full variable domain reads DAMVIQNPRYQVTQFGKPVTLSCSQTLNHNVMYWYQQKSSQAPKLLFHYYDKDFNNEADTPDNFQSRRPNTSFCFLDIRSPGLGDTAMYLCATSREKGQPNEKLFFGSGTQLSVL.

The rearrangement uses TRBV12-3 or TRBV12-4 and TRBJ1-2; D perhaps matches TRBD1 (6 bases). The CDR3 extends over 13 amino acids. Trimming removed 4 bases from V and 8 bases from J, with 14 bases in between. The CDR3 protein is CASSSDRGWGYTF. In DNA form, the CDR3 reads TGTGCCAGCAGTTCGGACAGAGGGTGGGGCTACACCTTC.

The chain combines TRBV5-4 with TRBJ2-7; 7 nucleotides match TRBD1. J lost 0 bases, V lost 1 base, and 4 bases had no gene match. This CDR3 has 15 amino acids. Germline CDR1 and CDR2: SGHNT and YYREEE (reference sequence). The CDR3: CASSLLGGSSYEQYF. The DNA for the CDR3 is TGTGCCAGCAGCTTGTTAGGGGGCTCCTCCTACGAGCAGTACTTC.

With regard to this clone: At one of its ends the junction is not consistent with the germline gene, which may arise from a read error. The chain uses TRBV4-1 and TRBJ2-3; 7 positions agree with TRBD1. The CDR3 contains 18 residues. CDR1 and CDR2 (germline): MGHRA, YSYEKL. CDR3 amino acids: CASSEDREEYLSTDTQYF. The CDR3 DNA reads TGCGCCAGCAGCGAAGACAGGGAAGAGTATCTTTCCACAGATACGCAGTATTTT.

This clone was counted between two and nine times. The junction and the germline gene differ at one end; a read error may be behind it. The V and J genes are TRBV6-5 and TRBJ1-2, with a possible D match to TRBD1 (6 bases). The CDR3 is made up of 11 amino acids. Germline loops: CDR1 MNHEY, CDR2 SVGAGI. The CDR3 DNA reads as TGTGCCAGCAGCAGGGGACGGTTAAAGGCCTTC. This codes for CASSRGRLKAF.

The chain links TRBV11-2 to TRBJ1-4; 8 bases map to TRBD1. This CDR3 region has 14 residues. CDR1 is SGHAT, CDR2 FQNNGV, per germline. The V and J ends lost 5 bases and 6 bases, in that order; junction bases with no gene match: 5. The chain's CDR3 is CASSQGAGHEKLFF. Here the CDR3 DNA reads TGTGCCAGCAGCCAGGGGGCGGGTCATGAAAAACTGTTTTTT.

The chain uses TRBV3-1 (or the pseudogene TRBV3-2) and TRBJ1-1; D is unresolved. This CDR3 region has 14 residues. V shed 0 bases and J shed 5 bases, with 10 bases lying between them. Germline CDR1 LGHDT, CDR2 YNNKEL (reference sequence). The CDR3 is CASSQDPEVTEAFF. The CDR3 region has the DNA TGTGCCAGCAGCCAAGATCCTGAGGTAACTGAAGCTTTCTTT.

The chain has TRBV24-1 and TRBJ2-1, with D possibly TRBD1 on 7 matching bases. This CDR3 region has 16 residues. CDR1 is KGHDR, CDR2 SFDVKD, per germline. V shed 4 bases and J shed 3 bases, with 15 bases lying between them. The CDR3: CATSDWGQGGYNEQFF. CDR3 coding DNA: TGTGCCACCAGTGACTGGGGGCAGGGGGGCTACAATGAGCAGTTCTTC.

This rearrangement joins TRBV5-1 to TRBJ1-4; the D gene is possibly TRBD1 (6 bases). Trimming stripped 2 bases from V and 0 bases from J, with 8 bases between. CDR3 length equals 15 residues. In germline, CDR1 is SGHRS, CDR2 YFSETQ. The CDR3 loop is CASSFSGATNEKLFF. For the CDR3, the DNA is TGCGCCAGCAGCTTTTCAGGGGCAACTAATGAAAAACTGTTTTTT.

V usage is TRBV5-1 and J usage is TRBJ1-4; TRBD1 might be the D (5 bases). Trimming left V 3 bases short and J 8 bases short, with 14 bases between. Germline CDR1 and CDR2: SGHRS and YFSETQ. This CDR3 comprises 14 residues. The CDR3 region is CASSYSVRGEKLFF. CDR3 coding DNA: TGCGCCAGCAGCTATTCTGTAAGGGGAGAAAAACTGTTTTTT.

V is TRBV28 and J is TRBJ2-7, with D unresolved. Germline CDR1 is MDHEN and CDR2 is SYDVKM. V lost 3 bases and J lost 5, with 11 bases in between. The CDR3 has 13 amino acids. In DNA, the CDR3 is TGTGCCAGCAGTTTCTCGGGTGCGCACGAGCAGTACTTC. Its translation: CASSFSGAHEQYF.

The rearrangement uses TRBV2 and TRBJ2-1; 9 nucleotides line up with TRBD1. The germline CDR1 and CDR2 sequences are SNHLY and FYNNEI. The CDR3 has 12 amino acids. Unmatched junction bases numbered 3, after V lost 6 bases and J lost 9 bases. CDR3 sequence: CASRGTGTEQFF. CDR3 in DNA: TGTGCCAGCAGGGGGACAGGGACTGAGCAGTTCTTC.

The rearrangement joins TRBV6-5 to TRBJ1-5, with TRBD1 as a possible D gene (6 bases). V was trimmed by 6 bases and J by 5 bases, leaving 17 bases between them. The germline CDR1 and CDR2 sequences are MNHEY and SVGAGI. This CDR3 contains 15 residues. The CDR3 DNA is TGTGCCAGCAGCGCAGACAGGTTTTCGCATCAGCCCCAGCATTTT. Translation gives CASSADRFSHQPQHF.

CDR3 amino acids: CASSAGGTGVHEQYF. CDR3 DNA: TGCGCCAGCAGTGCAGGCGGGACAGGGGTCCACGAGCAGTACTTC. The chain couples TRBV5-1 to TRBJ2-7; 10 bases align to TRBD1. CDR1 is SGHRS and CDR2 is YFSETQ in the germline V gene. The V gene end was trimmed by 5 bases and the J gene end by 5 bases; junction bases not matched to a gene: 10. The CDR3 extends over 15 amino acids.

The chain has TRBV12-3 or TRBV12-4 and TRBJ1-2; no definite D call. V lost 5 bases and J 4 bases, leaving 2 bases between the germline ends. The CDR3 consists of 10 residues. This chain's CDR3 is CASSLYGYTF. The DNA for the CDR3 is TGTGCCAGCAGTCTCTATGGCTACACCTTC.

The chain joins TRBV6-5 to TRBJ2-7; D might be TRBD2 (5 bases). CDR1 is MNHEY, CDR2 SVGAGI, per germline. The V end was cut by 5 bases, the J end by 3 bases, with 11 bases between. The length of the CDR3 is 13 residues. This CDR3 reads CASSIVSGYEQYF. In DNA form, the CDR3 reads TGTGCCAGCAGTATAGTGAGCGGCTACGAGCAGTACTTC.

V and J are TRBV9 and TRBJ2-3, with no clear D. Trimming stripped 9 bases from V and 0 bases from J, with 11 bases between. This CDR3 comprises 13 residues. The germline V gene has CDR1 SGDLS and CDR2 YYNGEE. CDR3 nucleotides: TGTGCCACCTCACTATCTAGCACAGATACGCAGTATTTT. It is translated as CATSLSSTDTQYF.

This chain joins TRBV9 and TRBJ2-2; 8 nucleotides match TRBD1. CDR1 and CDR2 (germline): SGDLS, YYNGEE. This CDR3 contains 15 residues. Trimming removed 7 bases from V and 1 base from J; junction bases left unmatched: 6. The CDR3, as DNA: TGTGCCAGCGGGTGGACAGGGCTGAACACCGGGGAGCTGTTTTTT. As protein: CASGWTGLNTGELFF.

V gene TRBV15 combines with J gene TRBJ2-3; 8 positions match TRBD1. The CDR3 loop spans 14 amino acids. The V gene end was trimmed by 2 bases and the J gene end by 4 bases; junction bases not matched to a gene: 2. Per the germline V gene, CDR1 is LNHNV and CDR2 is YYDKDF (reference sequence). CDR3 in amino acids: CATSRRTGPDTQYF. Written as DNA, the CDR3 is TGTGCCACCAGCAGACGGACAGGGCCAGATACGCAGTATTTT.

V is TRBV7-9 and J is TRBJ2-3, with TRBD1 matching 10 bases. The CDR3 length is 16 residues. Trimming took 5 bases from V and 2 from J; bases not matched to a gene: 7. The germline gives CDR1 SEHNR, CDR2 FQNEAQ (reference sequence). The chain's CDR3 is CASSSRTGGPTDTQYF. In nucleotides, the CDR3 is TGTGCCAGCAGCAGCCGGACAGGGGGACCCACAGATACGCAGTATTTT.

This rearrangement joins TRBV28 to TRBJ2-7, with 8 bases aligning to TRBD2. The CDR3 extends over 16 amino acids. J gave up 10 bases and V 5 bases, and 19 bases lay outside the gene matches. Germline assignment: CDR1 MDHEN and CDR2 SYDVKM. Here the CDR3 reads CASSPRQAGGLMSQYF. The CDR3 nucleotides are TGTGCCAGCAGTCCTCGACAGGCGGGGGGCCTGATGTCTCAGTACTTC.

The chain combines TRBV5-6 with TRBJ2-5; D might be TRBD1 (5 bases). CDR1 is SGHDT and CDR2 is YYEEEE in the germline V gene. V lost 7 bases to trimming and J lost 4 bases, with 14 bases between them. The length of the CDR3 is 13 residues. CDR3 region: CASSQGAAETQYF. CDR3 DNA sequence: TGTGCCAGCTCCCAAGGGGCGGCAGAGACCCAGTACTTC.

This chain uses TRBV30 with TRBJ2-7; D not certain. Trimming removed 6 bases from V and 0 bases from J, with 15 bases in between. This CDR3 has 14 residues. Per the germline V gene, CDR1 is GTSNPN and CDR2 is SVGIG (reference sequence). As DNA, the CDR3 is TGTGCCTGTTCGGCCAGGCAAAGCTCCTACGAGCAGTACTTC. Translation: CACSARQSSYEQYF.

The chain is built from TRBV15 and TRBJ1-5; D perhaps matches TRBD1 (6 bases). The CDR3 totals 15 residues. The V and J ends lost 2 bases and 7 bases respectively, with 15 bases between them. Germline-derived CDR1 and CDR2 are LNHNV and YYDKDF (reference sequence). The CDR3 protein is CATSRTRGGHQPQHF. In DNA form, the CDR3 reads TGTGCCACCAGCAGAACCCGGGGGGGGCACCAGCCCCAGCATTTT.

This clone was observed a single time. The CDR3 region has the DNA TGTGCCAGCAGCGATCTTCAACGGGAGGGACTCTATGGCTACACCTTC. Amino acid sequence: CASSDLQREGLYGYTF. The chain recombines TRBV9 with TRBJ1-2; possible D gene TRBD1, 5 bases. Germline CDR1 and CDR2: SGDLS and YYNGEE. V shed 3 bases and J shed 4 bases, with 19 bases lying between them. This CDR3 is built from 16 residues. Filled out from reference TRBV9 and TRBJ1-2, the complete variable domain reads DSGVTQTPKHLITATGQRVTLRCSPRSGDLSVYWYQQSLDQGLQFLIQYYNGEERAKGNILERFSAQQFPDLHSELNLSSLELGDSALYFCASSDLQREGLYGYTFGSGTRLTVV.

The chain carries TRBV12-3 or TRBV12-4 and TRBJ2-5; perhaps TRBD2 as D (5 bases). The V and J ends lost 6 bases and 4 bases respectively, with 9 bases between them. This CDR3 contains 12 residues. The chain's CDR3 is CASSRTVETQYF. CDR3 nucleotide sequence: TGTGCCAGCAGCAGGACTGTAGAGACCCAGTACTTC.

CDR3 coding DNA: TGTGCCAGCAGCTCTGGGTTTAGCGGCACAGATACGCAGTATTTT. This gives the protein CASSSGFSGTDTQYF. The chain is built from TRBV7-9 and TRBJ2-3, with D perhaps TRBD2 (5 bases). CDR3 length: 15 residues. V lost 4 bases, J lost 1 base, and 12 bases lay in between. Germline V gene data show CDR1 as SEHNR and CDR2 as FQNEAQ (reference sequence).